This paragraph reports one T cell receptor beta chain. Its target is not known. The data belong to a study of cytomegalovirus exposure and HLA in healthy donors. Looking at the study overall: The Caucasian-associated ancestry cluster contained 81% of the 398 genotyped donors. Study-wide findings and caveats: CMV serostatus was the only recorded immune exposure for donors.

The PCR made use of 60 Vbeta and 13 Jbeta primers. Libraries were prepared by immunoSEQ multiplex PCR; TCRdb keeps only in-frame clonotypes and omits some of them. Of some 150,000 clones in the sample, approximately 76% were seen once. The length of the CDR3 is 16 residues. With V trimmed by 5 bases and J by 6 bases, 13 bases remained unmatched. Germline V lookup: CDR1 MNHEY, CDR2 SMNVEV (reference sequence). Sequencing was carried out using PBMCs. The origin of this receptor is a man aged 60 to 75 in good health and CMV-seronegative. The rearrangement joins TRBV27 to TRBJ2-3, with 8 bases that match TRBD2. The CDR3 reads CASSRRGAGGTDTQYF. CDR3 sequence (DNA): TGTGCCAGCAGTCGCCGAGGGGCGGGAGGAACCGATACGCAGTATTTT.